This passage covers 2 T cell receptor beta chains from one sample sequenced in a study of CD8 T cells in Susac syndrome. cDNA came from roughly 0.47 to 1 ug RNA primed by random hexamers. TCRdb ran MiXCR on the immunoSEQ multiplex PCR reads and lists one entry per CDR3 protein. The repertoire holds over 350,000 distinct CDR3 sequences, with approximately 85% as singletons. The material sequenced was CD8+ T cells from PBMCs. The receptors were gathered from a human donor with multiple sclerosis.

This clonotype has a single count. The rearrangement links TRBV2 to TRBJ2-5; D may match TRBD1 or TRBD2 (5 bases each). Germline V gene sequence: CDR1 SNHLY, CDR2 FYNNEI. The V end was cut by 10 bases, the J end by 3 bases, with 15 bases between. The CDR3 runs to 13 residues. The CDR3 reads CAIPGTVEETQYF. In DNA, the CDR3 is TGTGCCATCCCGGGGACGGTGGAAGAGACCCAGTACTTC. Complete variable domain (other parts from reference TRBV2 and TRBJ2-5): EPEVTQTPSHQVTQMGQEVILRCVPISNHLYFYWYRQILGQKVEFLVSFYNNEISEKSEIFDDQFSVERPDGSNFTLKIRSTKLEDSAMYFCAIPGTVEETQYFGPGTRLLVL.

This clonotype was found once. J is TRBJ1-6 and V is TRBV27, with D tentatively TRBD1 (5 bases). Trimming removed 7 bases at V and 13 bases at J, with 14 bases between. The CDR3 length is 12 residues. The germline CDR1 and CDR2 sequences are MNHEY and SMNVEV (reference sequence). CDR3 DNA: TGTGCCAGCACCATGGAGGGGCTCCCCCTCCACTTT. Its protein product is CASTMEGLPLHF.